This T cell receptor beta chain was documented in a study of metastatic and nonmetastatic thyroid tumors. Across the study: Repertoires of blood and of tissue (tumor or nodule) from malignant and benign thyroid patients were compared. General study points: Reportedly, malignant thyroid tumors had significantly higher TCR beta diversity than benign nodules, in blood and tumor.

How the authors handled the data: Building a distant-metastasis classifier for papillary thyroid cancer drew on CDR3 differences across clinicopathological groups. Via MiXCR, TCRdb re-called the PCR reads. V and J calls and clone size were set by TCRdb, not the authors. This table has approximately 38,000 clones, about 32% appearing once. Thyroid surgery was preceded by no treatment in any patient. About this clone itself: The antigen remains unidentified.

Trimming cost V 4 bases and J 2 bases, with 5 bases left between them. This CDR3 region has 12 residues. Sequencing input: tumor tissue. The sequence was collected from a female donor with papillary thyroid cancer or a benign thyroid nodule (not recorded which). Some clones in this sample may be carry-over from other donors' samples. This chain links TRBV12-3 or TRBV12-4 with TRBJ1-2; D is ambiguous. The CDR3 loop is CASSSRNYGYTF. The CDR3 DNA reads as TGTGCCAGCAGTTCTCGAAACTATGGCTACACCTTC.